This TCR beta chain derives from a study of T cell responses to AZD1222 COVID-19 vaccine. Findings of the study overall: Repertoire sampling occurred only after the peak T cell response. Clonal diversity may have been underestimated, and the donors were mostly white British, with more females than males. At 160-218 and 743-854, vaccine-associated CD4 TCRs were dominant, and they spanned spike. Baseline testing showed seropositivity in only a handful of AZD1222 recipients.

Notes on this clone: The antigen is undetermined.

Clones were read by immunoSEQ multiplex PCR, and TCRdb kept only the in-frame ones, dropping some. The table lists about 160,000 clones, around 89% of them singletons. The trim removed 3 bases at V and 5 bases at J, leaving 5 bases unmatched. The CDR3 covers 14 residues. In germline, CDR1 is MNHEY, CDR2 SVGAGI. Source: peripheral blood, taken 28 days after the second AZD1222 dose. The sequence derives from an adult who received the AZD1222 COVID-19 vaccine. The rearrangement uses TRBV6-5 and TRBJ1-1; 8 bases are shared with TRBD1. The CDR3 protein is CASSYSGGLTEAFF. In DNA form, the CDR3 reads TGTGCCAGCAGTTATTCAGGGGGCTTGACTGAAGCTTTCTTT.